This T cell receptor beta chain was sequenced for a study of early stage breast cancer tumors. The protocol was immunoSEQ multiplex PCR, while the TCRdb copy is restricted to in-frame clones and leaves out a portion. The sample shows tens of thousands of clones, approximately 90% of them seen only once. This CDR3 spans 19 amino acids. From germline, CDR1 is SNHLY and CDR2 FYNNEI. Trimming pared 6 bases from V and 0 bases from J, leaving 24 bases between. This receptor was taken from a person aged 70 to 80 with breast cancer. Sequenced: blood. The gene calls are TRBV2 and TRBJ2-4, with a weak D call TRBD2 (6 bases). In DNA, the CDR3 is TGTGCCAGCAGATTAGGACGGGGGAGTACTGGGATAGCCAAAAACATTCAGTACTTC. Protein product: CASRLGRGSTGIAKNIQYF.